These T cell receptor beta chains were read from a single sample in a study of long-term antiretroviral therapy in people with HIV. The table came from immunoSEQ multiplex PCR; TCRdb's copy has only in-frame clones and leaves some out. The sample includes tens of thousands of clones, 84% seen only once; the top ten take over 15%. The sequencing used unsorted PBMCs, collected 0.1 years before starting antiretroviral therapy. Source of these receptors: a man aged 18 to 30 with HIV. CDR3s include the opening cysteine and the closing phenylalanine or tryptophan. Each record gives: J gene, D gene, clone size, V gene, CDR3 protein, CDR3 DNA. D genes are given only for firm matches. Clone size is stated in some rows and not others, as once, few, many or a class when expanded.

TRBJ1-1,-,-,TRBV19,CASIGGDFNTEAFF,TGTGCCAGTATAGGGGGGGACTTCAACACTGAAGCTTTCTTT
TRBJ2-1,TRBD2,-,TRBV2,CASSTTSGGNEQFF,TGTGCCAGCAGTACGACTAGCGGGGGGAATGAGCAGTTCTTC
TRBJ1-5,-,few,TRBV19,CASSIGRYSNQPQHF,TGTGCCAGTAGTATAGGCAGGTATAGCAATCAGCCCCAGCATTTT
TRBJ2-2,-,-,TRBV10-1,CASKGENTGELFF,TGCGCCAGCAAAGGGGAAAACACCGGGGAGCTGTTTTTT
TRBJ2-7,-,-,TRBV12-5,CASDLNGSGQYF,TGTGCTAGTGATTTAAATGGAAGCGGGCAGTACTTC
TRBJ1-1,TRBD1,-,TRBV2,CASLTWGQGFVGAFF,TGTGCCAGCTTAACGTGGGGACAGGGTTTCGTGGGAGCTTTCTTT
TRBJ2-5,TRBD1,-,TRBV14,CASSQGVTGGQETQYF,TGTGCCAGCAGCCAAGGCGTGACAGGGGGCCAAGAGACCCAGTACTTC
TRBJ1-2,-,-,TRBV9,CASSVVVEAEGYTF,TGTGCCAGCAGCGTAGTTGTGGAAGCGGAAGGCTACACCTTC
TRBJ2-3,TRBD2,-,TRBV6-4,CASSRLAGSTDTQYF,TGTGCCAGCAGCCGACTAGCGGGCAGCACAGATACGCAGTATTTT
TRBJ1-5,-,-,TRBV28,CATTRFGRANQPQHF,TGTGCCACCACCCGCTTCGGGAGGGCAAATCAGCCCCAGCATTTT
TRBJ1-1,-,-,TRBV29-1,CSVEVPWASGNTEAFF,TGCAGCGTTGAAGTCCCTTGGGCCTCGGGGAACACTGAAGCTTTCTTT
TRBJ2-5,TRBD2,few,TRBV2,CASSQIAGTSGVETQYF,TGTGCCAGCAGCCAGATAGCCGGGACTAGCGGGGTAGAGACCCAGTACTTC
TRBJ2-4,-,-,TRBV28,CASTPQGNIQYF,TGTGCCAGCACCCCGCAAGGGAACATTCAGTACTTC
TRBJ1-2,TRBD1,-,TRBV4-1,CASSSDREKGYTF,TGCGCCAGCAGCTCTGACAGGGAGAAGGGCTACACCTTC
TRBJ2-1,-,-,TRBV4-1,CASSQIRLAYYNEQFF,TGCGCCAGCAGCCAGATTCGTCTAGCGTACTACAATGAGCAGTTCTTC
TRBJ1-1,TRBD1,-,TRBV2,CASRLQGGSNTEAFF,TGTGCCAGCCGACTCCAGGGGGGATCTAACACTGAAGCTTTCTTT
TRBJ2-1,-,-,TRBV7-3,CASSPQSGWDNEQFF,TGTGCCAGCAGCCCTCAGTCGGGGTGGGACAATGAGCAGTTCTTC
TRBJ2-1,-,-,TRBV9,CASSDNLAELGDEQFF,TGTGCCAGCAGCGATAACCTGGCGGAACTAGGGGATGAGCAGTTCTTC
TRBJ1-6,TRBD1,-,TRBV27,CASSIQGAMSPLHF,TGTGCCAGCAGCATTCAGGGGGCAATGTCACCCCTCCACTTT
TRBJ2-5,TRBD1,-,TRBV11-2,CASSRSGTGAQETQYF,TGTGCCAGCAGTCGGAGCGGGACAGGGGCGCAAGAGACCCAGTACTTC
TRBJ2-2,TRBD2,-,TRBV4-1,CASSQETSGRGGRSGELFF,TGCGCCAGCAGCCAAGAGACTAGCGGGAGGGGGGGTCGGTCCGGGGAGCTGTTTTTT
TRBJ2-7,TRBD2,once,TRBV28,CASSLGSGVSYEQYF,TGTGCCAGCAGTTTAGGTAGCGGGGTCTCCTACGAGCAGTACTTC
TRBJ2-3,TRBD2,once,TRBV12-5,CASGLGYGTTKMGTDTQYF,TGTGCTAGTGGTTTGGGATACGGGACTACCAAAATGGGCACGGATACGCAGTATTTT
TRBJ2-7,-,-,TRBV7-9,CASSLGGHFYEQYF,TGTGCCAGCAGCTTAGGTGGACATTTCTACGAGCAGTACTTC
TRBJ2-5,-,-,TRBV30,CAWMGPLKTQYF,TGTGCCTGGATGGGACCCTTAAAGACCCAGTACTTC
TRBJ1-6,-,once,TRBV4-1,CASSQDPPLGIDSPLHF,TGCGCCAGCAGCCAAGACCCCCCTCTGGGGATTGATTCACCCCTCCACTTT
TRBJ1-2,TRBD1,-,TRBV28,CASSPGQGDGYTF,TGTGCCAGCAGTCCGGGACAGGGGGATGGCTACACCTTC
TRBJ2-5,-,few,TRBV6-5,CASSSGDETQYF,TGTGCCAGCAGTTCAGGGGACGAGACCCAGTACTTC
TRBJ2-7,TRBD2,-,TRBV7-9,CASSSWTSGRSSYEQYF,TGTGCCAGCAGCTCCTGGACTAGCGGGAGGTCTTCCTACGAGCAGTACTTC
TRBJ1-2,TRBD1,-,TRBV27,CASSLQGARSYGYTF,TGTGCCAGCAGTTTACAGGGGGCGAGGAGCTATGGCTACACCTTC
TRBJ2-1,-,-,TRBV19,CASSMVGPLNEQFF,TGTGCCAGTAGTATGGTAGGACCTCTAAATGAGCAGTTCTTC
TRBJ1-1,-,-,TRBV29-1,CSVEKRGLNTEAFF,TGCAGCGTTGAGAAGAGGGGACTGAACACTGAAGCTTTCTTT
TRBJ2-5,TRBD2,-,TRBV5-1,CASSAGTTQYQETQYF,TGCGCCAGCAGCGCCGGGACTACCCAGTACCAAGAGACCCAGTACTTC
TRBJ2-7,TRBD2,-,TRBV5-6,CASSLFFGLEVSEQYF,TGTGCCAGCAGCTTGTTCTTCGGACTAGAGGTGTCCGAGCAGTACTTC
TRBJ1-5,-,-,TRBV2,CASSEGLGAQPQHF,TGTGCCAGCAGTGAAGGTCTAGGGGCACAGCCCCAGCATTTT
TRBJ2-1,TRBD2,-,TRBV4-2,CASSQDPSILSGSFFNEQFF,TGTGCCAGCAGCCAAGACCCCTCGATCCTTAGCGGGAGCTTCTTCAATGAGCAGTTCTTC
TRBJ2-3,-,-,TRBV29-1,CSSWDSTDTQYF,TGCAGCTCATGGGACAGCACAGATACGCAGTATTTT
TRBJ2-7,-,-,TRBV12-5,CASGFGQGYEQYF,TGTGCTAGTGGTTTCGGCCAGGGCTACGAGCAGTACTTC
TRBJ2-1,-,-,TRBV4-1,CASSLYAGTLNEQFF,TGCGCCAGCAGCCTCTACGCCGGGACCCTAAATGAGCAGTTCTTC
TRBJ1-1,-,-,TRBV7-2,CASSLEAGTGTEAFF,TGTGCCAGCAGCTTAGAGGCGGGGACGGGGACTGAAGCTTTCTTT
TRBJ2-2,-,-,TRBV9,CASSVVGGPGTGELFF,TGTGCCAGCAGCGTAGTCGGGGGCCCCGGCACCGGGGAGCTGTTTTTT
TRBJ1-1,TRBD1,-,TRBV4-2,CASSPLGQGAMNTEAFF,TGTGCCAGCAGCCCGCTAGGGCAGGGGGCGATGAACACTGAAGCTTTCTTT
TRBJ1-2,-,-,TRBV2,CASSGGRPRGVGYTF,TGTGCCAGCAGTGGGGGACGGCCCCGGGGTGTCGGCTACACCTTC
TRBJ2-7,-,-,TRBV7-8,CASSYETVSYEQYF,TGTGCCAGCAGCTACGAGACAGTCTCCTACGAGCAGTACTTC
TRBJ2-5,TRBD2,-,TRBV7-2,CASSLTSGKETQYF,TGTGCCAGCAGCTTGACTAGCGGGAAAGAGACCCAGTACTTC
TRBJ1-1,TRBD1,-,TRBV30,CAWSVAPGQGFTEAFF,TGTGCCTGGAGTGTGGCACCGGGACAGGGTTTCACTGAAGCTTTCTTT
TRBJ2-5,-,-,TRBV5-1,CASTTPGLQETQYF,TGCGCCAGCACCACCCCAGGTCTGCAAGAGACCCAGTACTTC
TRBJ2-7,-,-,TRBV15,CATSWGYEQYF,TGTGCCACCAGCTGGGGCTACGAGCAGTACTTC
TRBJ2-7,TRBD2,few,TRBV7-7,CASSPSLAGLYEQYF,TGTGCTAGCAGCCCTTCCCTAGCGGGCTTGTACGAGCAGTACTTC
TRBJ1-4,-,-,TRBV11-2,CASSLDRTDEKLFF,TGTGCCAGCAGCTTAGATCGGACGGATGAAAAACTGTTTTTT
TRBJ1-1,-,-,TRBV19,CASSIGPGKNTEAFF,TGTGCCAGTAGTATAGGGCCAGGGAAGAACACTGAAGCTTTCTTT
TRBJ2-3,-,-,TRBV5-6,CASSSQLFGTDTQYF,TGTGCCAGCAGCTCGCAATTGTTCGGCACAGATACGCAGTATTTT
TRBJ2-4,-,-,TRBV6-5,CASSDSWKNIQYF,TGTGCCAGCAGCGACAGCTGGAAAAACATTCAGTACTTC